This TCR beta chain came from a study of shared clonotypes between healthy human individuals. Overall study results and limits: Naive CD4 clonotype sharing across a handful of donors was about 5%.

Details on this clone: The target antigen is unknown.

The CDR3 is made up of 15 amino acids. Germline V gives CDR1 SGHKS, CDR2 YYEKEE (reference sequence). J gave up 0 bases and V 6 bases, and 5 bases lay outside the gene matches. The authors ran the assay at deep level. Sequencing used immunoSEQ multiplex PCR; TCRdb keeps in-frame clones, though not all of them. The table records some 630,000 clones, around 72% of them present only once. Healthy and HIV-negative, the adult donors had no recent acute infections or vaccinations. Sequenced sample: memory CD4+ T cells sorted from blood. Subset here: CD45RA-negative fraction. The chain employs TRBV5-5 and TRBJ2-1; TRBD2 matches 8 bases. This clonotype was obtained from a woman aged 25 to 39 in good health. CDR3 sequence reads: CASNLLAGSYNEQFF. CDR3 nucleotide sequence: TGTGCCAGCAACCTGCTAGCGGGCTCCTACAATGAGCAGTTCTTC.